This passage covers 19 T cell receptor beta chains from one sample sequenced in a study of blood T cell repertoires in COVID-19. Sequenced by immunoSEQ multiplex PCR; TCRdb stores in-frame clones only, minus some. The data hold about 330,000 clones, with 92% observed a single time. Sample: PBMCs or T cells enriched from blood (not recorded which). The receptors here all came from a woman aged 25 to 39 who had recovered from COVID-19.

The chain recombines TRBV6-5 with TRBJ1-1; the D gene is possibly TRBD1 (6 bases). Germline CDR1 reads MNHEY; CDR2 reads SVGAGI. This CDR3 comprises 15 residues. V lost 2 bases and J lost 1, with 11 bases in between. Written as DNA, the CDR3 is TGTGCCAGCAGTTACGTACAGGGCTGGAACACTGAAGCTTTCTTT. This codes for CASSYVQGWNTEAFF.

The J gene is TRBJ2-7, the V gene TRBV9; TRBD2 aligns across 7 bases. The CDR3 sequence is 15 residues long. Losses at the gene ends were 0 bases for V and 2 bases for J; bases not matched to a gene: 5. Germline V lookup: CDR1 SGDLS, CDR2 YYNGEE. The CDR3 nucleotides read TGTGCCAGCAGCGTAGCGGCGGGGGTGCCCTACGAGCAGTACTTC. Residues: CASSVAAGVPYEQYF. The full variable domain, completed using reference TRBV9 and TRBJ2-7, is DSGVTQTPKHLITATGQRVTLRCSPRSGDLSVYWYQQSLDQGLQFLIQYYNGEERAKGNILERFSAQQFPDLHSELNLSSLELGDSALYFCASSVAAGVPYEQYFGPGTRLTVT.

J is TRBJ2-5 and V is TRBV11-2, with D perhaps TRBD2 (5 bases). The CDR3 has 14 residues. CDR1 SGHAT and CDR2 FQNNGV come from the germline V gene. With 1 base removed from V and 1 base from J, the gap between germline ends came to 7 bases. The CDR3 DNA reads TGTGCCAGCAGCTTAGGCGGGCTCCAAGAGACCCAGTACTTC. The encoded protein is CASSLGGLQETQYF. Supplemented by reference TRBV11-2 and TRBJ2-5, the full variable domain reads EAGVAQSPRYKIIEKRQSVAFWCNPISGHATLYWYQQILGQGPKLLIQFQNNGVVDDSQLPKDRFSAERLKGVDSTLKIQPAKLEDSAVYLCASSLGGLQETQYFGPGTRLLVL.

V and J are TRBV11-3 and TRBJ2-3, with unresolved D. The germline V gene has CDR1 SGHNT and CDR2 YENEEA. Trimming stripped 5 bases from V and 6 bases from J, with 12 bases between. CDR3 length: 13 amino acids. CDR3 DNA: TGTGCCAGCAGCGATTTCCAGTGGGATACGCAGTATTTT. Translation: CASSDFQWDTQYF.

CDR3 residues: CASSFGGERGEQYF. In nucleotides, the CDR3 is TGTGCCAGCAGTTTTGGCGGGGAACGGGGCGAGCAGTACTTC. The gene calls are TRBV28 and TRBJ2-7, with D possibly TRBD2 on 6 matching bases. V was pared by 3 bases and J by 6 bases, with 15 bases between. There are 14 residues in the CDR3. Germline-derived CDR1 and CDR2 are MDHEN and SYDVKM.

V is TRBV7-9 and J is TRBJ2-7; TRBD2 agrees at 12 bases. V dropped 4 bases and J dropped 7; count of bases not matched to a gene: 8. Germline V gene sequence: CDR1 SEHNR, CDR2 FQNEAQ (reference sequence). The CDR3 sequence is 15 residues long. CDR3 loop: CASSSSRLAGVEQYF. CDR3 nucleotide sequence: TGTGCCAGCAGCTCCTCGAGACTAGCGGGAGTGGAGCAGTACTTC.

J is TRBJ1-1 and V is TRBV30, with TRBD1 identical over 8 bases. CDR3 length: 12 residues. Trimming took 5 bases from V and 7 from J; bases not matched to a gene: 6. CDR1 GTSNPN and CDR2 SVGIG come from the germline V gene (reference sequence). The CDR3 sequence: CAWDRGISEAFF. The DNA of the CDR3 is TGTGCCTGGGACAGGGGTATAAGTGAAGCTTTCTTT.

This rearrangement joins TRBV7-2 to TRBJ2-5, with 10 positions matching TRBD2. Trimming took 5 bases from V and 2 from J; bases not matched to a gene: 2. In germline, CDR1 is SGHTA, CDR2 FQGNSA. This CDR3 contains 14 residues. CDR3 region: CASSPGLAQETQYF. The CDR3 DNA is TGTGCCAGCAGCCCGGGACTAGCGCAAGAGACCCAGTACTTC.

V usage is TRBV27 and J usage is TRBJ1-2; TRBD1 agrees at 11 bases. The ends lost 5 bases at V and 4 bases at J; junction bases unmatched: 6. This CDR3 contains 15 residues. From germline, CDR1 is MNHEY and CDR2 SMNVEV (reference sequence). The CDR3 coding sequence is TGTGCCAGCAGTCCTCGGACAGGGGGCAGCTATGGCTACACCTTC. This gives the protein CASSPRTGGSYGYTF.

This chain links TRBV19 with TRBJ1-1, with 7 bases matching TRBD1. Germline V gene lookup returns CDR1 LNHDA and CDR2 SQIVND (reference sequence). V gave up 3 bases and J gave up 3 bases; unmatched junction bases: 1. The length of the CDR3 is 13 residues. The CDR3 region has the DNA TGTGCCAGTAGTATGGGACAGTACACTGAAGCTTTCTTT. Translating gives CASSMGQYTEAFF.

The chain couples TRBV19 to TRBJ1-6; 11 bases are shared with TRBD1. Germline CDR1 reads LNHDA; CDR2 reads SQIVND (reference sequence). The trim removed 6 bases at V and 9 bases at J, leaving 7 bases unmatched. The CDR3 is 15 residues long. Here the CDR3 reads CASSFSGTGGSPLHF. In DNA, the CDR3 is TGTGCCAGTAGCTTTTCCGGGACAGGGGGTTCACCCCTCCACTTT. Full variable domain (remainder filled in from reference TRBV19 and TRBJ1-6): DGGITQSPKYLFRKEGQNVTLSCEQNLNHDAMYWYRQDPGQGLRLIYYSQIVNDFQKGDIAEGYSVSREKKESFPLTVTSAQKNPTAFYLCASSFSGTGGSPLHFGNGTRLTVT.

CDR3 loop: CASSPGVGTDTQYF. The DNA of the CDR3 is TGCGCCAGCAGCCCCGGAGTGGGCACAGATACGCAGTATTTT. V gene TRBV4-1 combines with J gene TRBJ2-3; the D is unclear. From germline, CDR1 is MGHRA and CDR2 YSYEKL. Trimming took 4 bases from V and 1 from J, leaving 9 bases between them. The CDR3 loop spans 14 amino acids.

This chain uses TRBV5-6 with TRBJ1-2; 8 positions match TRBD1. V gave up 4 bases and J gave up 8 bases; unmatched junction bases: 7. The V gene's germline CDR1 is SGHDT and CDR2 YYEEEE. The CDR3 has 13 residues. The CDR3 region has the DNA TGTGCCAGCAGCCCCAGGACAGGGCGGGGCTACACCTTC. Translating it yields CASSPRTGRGYTF.

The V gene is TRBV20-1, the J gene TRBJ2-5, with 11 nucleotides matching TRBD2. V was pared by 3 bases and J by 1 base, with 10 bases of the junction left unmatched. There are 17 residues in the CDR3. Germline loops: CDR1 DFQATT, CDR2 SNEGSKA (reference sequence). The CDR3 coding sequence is TGCAGTGCTAGTAAGCCCAAGGGGACTAGCGGCCAAGAGACCCAGTACTTC. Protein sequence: CSASKPKGTSGQETQYF.

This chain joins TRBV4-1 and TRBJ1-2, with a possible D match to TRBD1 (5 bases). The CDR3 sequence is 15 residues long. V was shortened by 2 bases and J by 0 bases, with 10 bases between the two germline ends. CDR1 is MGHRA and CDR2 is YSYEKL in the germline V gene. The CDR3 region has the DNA TGCGCCAGCAGCCAACCGACAGCAGCTAACTATGGCTACACCTTC. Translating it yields CASSQPTAANYGYTF.

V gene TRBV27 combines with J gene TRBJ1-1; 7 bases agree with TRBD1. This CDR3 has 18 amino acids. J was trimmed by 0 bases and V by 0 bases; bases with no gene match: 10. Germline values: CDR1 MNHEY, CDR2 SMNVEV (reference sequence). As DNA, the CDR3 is TGTGCCAGCAGTTTATCCATCAGGGGGTCTGACATGAACACTGAAGCTTTCTTT. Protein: CASSLSIRGSDMNTEAFF.

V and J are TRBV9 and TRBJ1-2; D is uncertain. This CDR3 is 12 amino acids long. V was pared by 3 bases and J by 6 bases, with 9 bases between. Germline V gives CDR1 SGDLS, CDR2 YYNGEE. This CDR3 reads CASSGPADGYTF. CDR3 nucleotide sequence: TGTGCCAGCAGCGGACCGGCGGATGGCTACACCTTC.

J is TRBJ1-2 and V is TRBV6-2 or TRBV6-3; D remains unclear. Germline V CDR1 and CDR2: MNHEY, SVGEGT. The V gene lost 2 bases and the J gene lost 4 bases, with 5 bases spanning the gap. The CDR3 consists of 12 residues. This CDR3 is CASSYPFYGYTF. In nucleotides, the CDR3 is TGTGCCAGCAGTTACCCGTTCTATGGCTACACCTTC.

CDR3 region: CASTKGGLVGHEQFF. Written as DNA, the CDR3 is TGTGCCAGCACCAAAGGTGGCCTAGTCGGTCATGAGCAGTTCTTC. The gene calls are TRBV25-1 and TRBJ2-1; the D is unclear. Trimming removed 7 bases at V and 8 bases at J, with 21 bases between. Germline assignment: CDR1 MGHDK and CDR2 SYGVNS. The CDR3 loop spans 15 amino acids. The full variable domain, with the rest looked up from reference TRBV25-1 and TRBJ2-1, is EADIYQTPRYLVIGTGKKITLECSQTMGHDKMYWYQQDPGMELHLIHYSYGVNSTEKGDLSSESTVSRIRTEHFPLTLESARPSHTSQYLCASTKGGLVGHEQFFGPGTRLTVL.